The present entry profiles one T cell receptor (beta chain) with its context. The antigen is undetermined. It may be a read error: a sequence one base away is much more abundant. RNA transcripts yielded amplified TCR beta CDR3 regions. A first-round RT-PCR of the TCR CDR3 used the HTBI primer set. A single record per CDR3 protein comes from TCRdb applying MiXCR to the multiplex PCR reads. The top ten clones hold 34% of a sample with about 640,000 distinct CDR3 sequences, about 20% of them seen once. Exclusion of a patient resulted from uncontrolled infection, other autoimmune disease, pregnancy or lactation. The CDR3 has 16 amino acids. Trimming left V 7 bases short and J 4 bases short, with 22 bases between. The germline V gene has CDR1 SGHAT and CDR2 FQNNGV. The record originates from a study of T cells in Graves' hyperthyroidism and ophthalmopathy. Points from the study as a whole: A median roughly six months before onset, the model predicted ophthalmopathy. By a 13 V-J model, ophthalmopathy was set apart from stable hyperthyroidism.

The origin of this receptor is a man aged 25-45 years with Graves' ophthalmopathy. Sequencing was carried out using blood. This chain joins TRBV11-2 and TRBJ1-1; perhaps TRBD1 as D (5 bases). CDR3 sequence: CASNPTQGWGSTEAFF. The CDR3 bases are TGTGCCAGCAACCCCACGCAGGGATGGGGGAGCACTGAAGCTTTCTTT.